The clone carrying this T cell receptor (beta chain) was seen many times. Trimming at V came to 2 bases and at J to 4 bases, leaving 9 bases not matched to a gene. The CDR3 contains 16 residues. The germline gives CDR1 SGHTA, CDR2 FQGNSA. TCRdb processed the RT-PCR reads anew with MiXCR; each CDR3 protein has one entry. The sample gives more than 550,000 distinct CDR3 sequences, over 12% of which show up once; 3.6% is in the top ten. The sequencing sample was made of memory CD4+ T cells from blood. This clonotype was obtained from a female donor in good health, serving as a healthy control. V is TRBV7-2 and J is TRBJ2-5; 8 bases map to TRBD2. This CDR3 is CASSLSVSAGGETQYF. CDR3 DNA sequence: TGTGCCAGCAGCTTATCGGTTTCGGCGGGGGGAGAGACCCAGTACTTC.